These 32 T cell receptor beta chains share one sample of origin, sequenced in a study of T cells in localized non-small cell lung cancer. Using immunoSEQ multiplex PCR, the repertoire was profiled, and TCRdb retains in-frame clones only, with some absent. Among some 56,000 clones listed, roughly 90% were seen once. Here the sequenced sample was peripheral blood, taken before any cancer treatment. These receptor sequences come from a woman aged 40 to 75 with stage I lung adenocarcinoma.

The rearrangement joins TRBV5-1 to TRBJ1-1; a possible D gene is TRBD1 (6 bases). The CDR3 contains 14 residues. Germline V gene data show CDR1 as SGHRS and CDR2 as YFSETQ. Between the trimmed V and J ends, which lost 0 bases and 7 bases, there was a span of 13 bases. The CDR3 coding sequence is TGCGCCAGCAGCTTGGAGCAGGGAGGGGGTGAAGCTTTCTTT. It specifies CASSLEQGGGEAFF. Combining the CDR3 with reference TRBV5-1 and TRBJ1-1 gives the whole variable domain KAGVTQTPRYLIKTRGQQVTLSCSPISGHRSVSWYQQTPGQGLQFLFEYFSETQRNKGNFPGRFSGRQFSNSRSEMNVSTLELGDSALYLCASSLEQGGGEAFFGQGTRLTVV.

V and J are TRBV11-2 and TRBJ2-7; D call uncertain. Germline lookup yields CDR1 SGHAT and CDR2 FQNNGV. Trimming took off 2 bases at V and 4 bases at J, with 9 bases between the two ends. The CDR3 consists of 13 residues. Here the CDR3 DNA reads TGTGCCAGCAGCTTATCCGTATGGTACGAGCAGTACTTC. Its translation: CASSLSVWYEQYF.

This chain's CDR3 is CASSLGGPREPVANTEAFF. CDR3 nucleotide sequence: TGCGCCAGCAGCTTGGGGGGACCTCGAGAGCCCGTTGCGAACACTGAAGCTTTCTTT. The genes are TRBV5-1 and TRBJ1-1; D is possibly TRBD1 (5 bases). The CDR3 sequence is 19 residues long. Trimming stripped 0 bases from V and 1 base from J, with 22 bases between. Germline V CDR1 and CDR2: SGHRS, YFSETQ.

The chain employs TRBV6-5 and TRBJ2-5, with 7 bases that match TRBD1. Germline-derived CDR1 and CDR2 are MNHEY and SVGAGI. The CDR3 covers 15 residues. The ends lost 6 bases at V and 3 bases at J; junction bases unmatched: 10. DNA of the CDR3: TGTGCCAGCAGAAATGCCGGGACAGTAGAAGAGACCCAGTACTTC. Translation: CASRNAGTVEETQYF.

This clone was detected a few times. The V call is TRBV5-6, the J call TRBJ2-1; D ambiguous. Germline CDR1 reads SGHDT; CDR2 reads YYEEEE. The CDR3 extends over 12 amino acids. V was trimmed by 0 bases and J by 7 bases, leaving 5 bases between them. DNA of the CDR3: TGTGCCAGCAGCTTGGTATCGAATGAGCAGTTCTTC. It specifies CASSLVSNEQFF.

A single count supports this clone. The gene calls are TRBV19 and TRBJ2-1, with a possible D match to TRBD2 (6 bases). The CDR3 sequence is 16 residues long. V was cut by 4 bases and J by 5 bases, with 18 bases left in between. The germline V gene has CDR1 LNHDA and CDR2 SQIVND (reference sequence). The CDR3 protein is CASSSRGAGRDNEQFF. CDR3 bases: TGTGCCAGTAGTAGCCGGGGTGCGGGGCGGGACAATGAGCAGTTCTTC.

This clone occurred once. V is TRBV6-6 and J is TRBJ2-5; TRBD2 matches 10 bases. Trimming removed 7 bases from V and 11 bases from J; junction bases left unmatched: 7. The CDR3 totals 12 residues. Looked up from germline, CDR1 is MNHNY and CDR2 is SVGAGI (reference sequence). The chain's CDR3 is CASKAGGFKQYF. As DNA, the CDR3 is TGTGCCAGCAAAGCGGGGGGGTTTAAGCAGTACTTC.

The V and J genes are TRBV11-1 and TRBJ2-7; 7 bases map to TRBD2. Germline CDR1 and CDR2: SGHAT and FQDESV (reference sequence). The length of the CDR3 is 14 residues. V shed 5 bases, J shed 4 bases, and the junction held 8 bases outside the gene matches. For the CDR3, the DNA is TGTGCCAGCAGCCCTCGACGGGGGGAGTACGAGCAGTACTTC. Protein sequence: CASSPRRGEYEQYF.

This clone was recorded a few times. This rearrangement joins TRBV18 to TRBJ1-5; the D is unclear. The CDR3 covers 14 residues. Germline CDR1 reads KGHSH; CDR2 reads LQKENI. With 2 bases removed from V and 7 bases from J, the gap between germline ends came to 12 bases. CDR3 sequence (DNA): TGTGCCAGCTCACCAGGATTTGGGGAACAGCCCCAGCATTTT. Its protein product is CASSPGFGEQPQHF. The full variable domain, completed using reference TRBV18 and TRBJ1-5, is NAGVMQNPRHLVRRRGQEARLRCSPMKGHSHVYWYRQLPEEGLKFMVYLQKENIIDESGMPKERFSAEFPKEGPSILRIQQVVRGDSAAYFCASSPGFGEQPQHFGDGTRLSIL.

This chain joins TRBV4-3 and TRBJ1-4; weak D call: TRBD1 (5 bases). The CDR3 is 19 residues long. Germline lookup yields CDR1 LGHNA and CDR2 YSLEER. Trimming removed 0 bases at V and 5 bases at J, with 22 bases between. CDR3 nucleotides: TGCGCCAGCAGCCAAGAAGGAGCAGGGCGGGGGTTTGGGAATGAAAAACTGTTTTTT. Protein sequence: CASSQEGAGRGFGNEKLFF.

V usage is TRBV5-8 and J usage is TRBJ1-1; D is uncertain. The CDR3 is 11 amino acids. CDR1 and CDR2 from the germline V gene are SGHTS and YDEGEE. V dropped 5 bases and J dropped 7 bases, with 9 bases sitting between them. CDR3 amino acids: CASRRRGEAFF. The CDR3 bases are TGTGCCAGCAGACGACGGGGTGAAGCTTTCTTT.

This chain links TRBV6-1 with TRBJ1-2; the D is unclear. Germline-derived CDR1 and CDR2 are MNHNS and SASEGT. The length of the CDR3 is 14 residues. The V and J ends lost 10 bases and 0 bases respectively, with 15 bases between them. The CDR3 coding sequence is TGTGCCACCGCCACGGACCCAGCTAACTATGGCTACACCTTC. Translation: CATATDPANYGYTF.

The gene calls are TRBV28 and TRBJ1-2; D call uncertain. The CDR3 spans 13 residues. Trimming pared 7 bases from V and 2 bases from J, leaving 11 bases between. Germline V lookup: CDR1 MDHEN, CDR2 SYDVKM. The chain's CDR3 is CASIPPGNYGYTF. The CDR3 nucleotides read TGTGCCAGCATCCCCCCGGGGAACTATGGCTACACCTTC.

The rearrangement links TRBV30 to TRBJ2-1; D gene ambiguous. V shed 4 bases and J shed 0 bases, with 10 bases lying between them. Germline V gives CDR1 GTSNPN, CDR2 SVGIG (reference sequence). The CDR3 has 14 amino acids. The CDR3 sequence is CAWTYGFSYNEQFF. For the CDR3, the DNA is TGTGCCTGGACCTATGGATTCTCCTACAATGAGCAGTTCTTC.

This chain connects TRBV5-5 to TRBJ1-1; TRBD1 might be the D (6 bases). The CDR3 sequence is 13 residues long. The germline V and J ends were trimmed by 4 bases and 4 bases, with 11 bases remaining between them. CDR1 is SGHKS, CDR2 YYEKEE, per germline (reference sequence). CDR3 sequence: CASSPDSRTEAFF. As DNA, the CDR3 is TGTGCCAGCAGCCCGGACAGTCGCACTGAAGCTTTCTTT.

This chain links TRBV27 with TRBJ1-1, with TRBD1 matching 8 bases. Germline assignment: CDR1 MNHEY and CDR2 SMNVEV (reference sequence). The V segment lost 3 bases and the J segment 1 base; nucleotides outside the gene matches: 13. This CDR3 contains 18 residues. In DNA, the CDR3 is TGTGCCAGCAGTTTCGGACCGCGGACAGGGATTTGGAACACTGAAGCTTTCTTT. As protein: CASSFGPRTGIWNTEAFF.

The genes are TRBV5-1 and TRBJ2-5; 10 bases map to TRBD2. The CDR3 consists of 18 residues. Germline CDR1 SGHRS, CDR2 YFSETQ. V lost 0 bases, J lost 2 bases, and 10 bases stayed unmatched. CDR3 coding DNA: TGCGCCAGCAGCTTGGTTTCTAGCGGGGGCCTTCTTCAAGAGACCCAGTACTTC. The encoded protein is CASSLVSSGGLLQETQYF.

The CDR3 sequence: CAWMMGNRVVFRAFF. The DNA for the CDR3 is TGTGCCTGGATGATGGGGAATAGGGTGGTCTTCCGAGCTTTCTTT. The chain combines TRBV30 with TRBJ1-1; D unresolved. The V gene's germline CDR1 is GTSNPN and CDR2 SVGIG (reference sequence). Trimming stripped 4 bases from V and 10 bases from J, with 25 bases between. This CDR3 has 15 residues.

CDR3 sequence: CASSLAGTGGAGEQYF. The CDR3 nucleotides are TGTGCCAGCAGCTTAGCCGGGACAGGGGGCGCGGGGGAGCAGTACTTC. This chain joins TRBV11-2 and TRBJ2-7; 12 positions agree with TRBD1. J was trimmed by 7 bases and V by 1 base; bases with no gene match: 8. The CDR3 is made up of 16 amino acids. Germline CDR1 SGHAT, CDR2 FQNNGV.

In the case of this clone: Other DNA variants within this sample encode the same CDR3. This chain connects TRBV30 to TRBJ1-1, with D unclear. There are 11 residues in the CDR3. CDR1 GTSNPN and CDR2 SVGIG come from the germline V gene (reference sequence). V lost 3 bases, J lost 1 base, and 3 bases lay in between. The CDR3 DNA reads TGTGCCTGGAGGGGGAACACTGAAGCTTTCTTT. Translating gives CAWRGNTEAFF.

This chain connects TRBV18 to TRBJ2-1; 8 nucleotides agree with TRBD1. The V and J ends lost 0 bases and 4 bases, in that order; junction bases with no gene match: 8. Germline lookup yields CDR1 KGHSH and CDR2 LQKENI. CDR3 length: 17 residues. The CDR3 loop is CASSPPPDRGAYNEQFF. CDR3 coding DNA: TGTGCCAGCTCACCACCCCCAGACAGGGGAGCGTACAATGAGCAGTTCTTC.

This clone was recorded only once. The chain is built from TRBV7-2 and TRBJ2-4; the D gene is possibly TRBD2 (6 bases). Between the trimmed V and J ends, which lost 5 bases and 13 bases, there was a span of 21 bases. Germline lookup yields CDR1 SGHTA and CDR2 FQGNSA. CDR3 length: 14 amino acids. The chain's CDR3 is CASSPLRQGGPQYF. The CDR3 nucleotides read TGTGCCAGCAGCCCCCTAAGGCAGGGAGGACCCCAGTACTTC.

CDR3 coding DNA: TGTGCCTGGAGTGTACCAGGACGAAATCAGCCCCAGCATTTT. The encoded protein is CAWSVPGRNQPQHF. V gene TRBV30 combines with J gene TRBJ1-5, with D unclear. Germline CDR1 and CDR2: GTSNPN and SVGIG (reference sequence). Trimming took off 0 bases at V and 4 bases at J, with 10 bases between the two ends. The CDR3 is made up of 14 amino acids.

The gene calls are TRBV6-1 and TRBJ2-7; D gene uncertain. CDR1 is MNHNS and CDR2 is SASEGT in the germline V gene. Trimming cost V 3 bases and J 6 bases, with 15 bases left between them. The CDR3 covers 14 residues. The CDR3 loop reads CASSERGARAEQYF. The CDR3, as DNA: TGTGCCAGCAGTGAGAGAGGAGCTCGGGCCGAGCAGTACTTC.

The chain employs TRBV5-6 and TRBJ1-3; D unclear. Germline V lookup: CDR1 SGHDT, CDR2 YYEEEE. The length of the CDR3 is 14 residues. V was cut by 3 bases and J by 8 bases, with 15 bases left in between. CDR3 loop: CASSSVPPRDTIYF. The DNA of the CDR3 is TGTGCCAGCAGCTCCGTCCCACCAAGGGACACCATATATTTT.

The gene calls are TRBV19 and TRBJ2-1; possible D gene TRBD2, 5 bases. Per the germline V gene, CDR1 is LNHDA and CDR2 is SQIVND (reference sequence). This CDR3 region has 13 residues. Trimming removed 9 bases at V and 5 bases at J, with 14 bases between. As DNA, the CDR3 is TGTGCCAGCCATAGGAGGACCAACAATGAGCAGTTCTTC. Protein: CASHRRTNNEQFF.

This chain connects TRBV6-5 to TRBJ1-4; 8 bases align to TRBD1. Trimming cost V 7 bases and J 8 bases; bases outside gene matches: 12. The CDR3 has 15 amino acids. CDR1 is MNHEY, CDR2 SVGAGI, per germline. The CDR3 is CASTKNDRGGEKLFF. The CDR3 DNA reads TGTGCCAGCACCAAAAATGACAGGGGTGGAGAAAAACTGTTTTTT.

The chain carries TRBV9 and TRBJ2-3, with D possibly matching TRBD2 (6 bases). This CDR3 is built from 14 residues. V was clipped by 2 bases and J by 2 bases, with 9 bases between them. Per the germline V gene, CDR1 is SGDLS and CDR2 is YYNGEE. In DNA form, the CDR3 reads TGTGCCAGCAGCGTTGCGGGGACCACAGATACGCAGTATTTT. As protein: CASSVAGTTDTQYF.

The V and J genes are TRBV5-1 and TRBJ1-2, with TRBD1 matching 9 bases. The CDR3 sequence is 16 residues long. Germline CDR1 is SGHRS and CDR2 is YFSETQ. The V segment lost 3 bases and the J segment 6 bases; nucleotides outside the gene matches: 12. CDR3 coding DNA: TGCGCCAGCAGCTATTCTCTTTCGAGGACAGGGGATGGCTACACCTTC. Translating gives CASSYSLSRTGDGYTF.

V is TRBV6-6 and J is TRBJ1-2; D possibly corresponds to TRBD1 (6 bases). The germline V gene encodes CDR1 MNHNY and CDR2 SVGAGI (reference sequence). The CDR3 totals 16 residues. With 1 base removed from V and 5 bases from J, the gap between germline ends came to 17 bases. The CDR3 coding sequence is TGTGCCAGCAGTTACTTGCCCGGGGGGGCGAGGTATGGCTACACCTTC. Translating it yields CASSYLPGGARYGYTF.

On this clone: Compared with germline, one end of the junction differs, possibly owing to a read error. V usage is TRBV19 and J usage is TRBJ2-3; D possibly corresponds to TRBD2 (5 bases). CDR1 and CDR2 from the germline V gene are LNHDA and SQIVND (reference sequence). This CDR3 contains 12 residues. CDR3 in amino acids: CASSPLGASLDF. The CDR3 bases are TGTGCCAGTAGTCCCCTAGGTGCTAGCCTGGATTTT.

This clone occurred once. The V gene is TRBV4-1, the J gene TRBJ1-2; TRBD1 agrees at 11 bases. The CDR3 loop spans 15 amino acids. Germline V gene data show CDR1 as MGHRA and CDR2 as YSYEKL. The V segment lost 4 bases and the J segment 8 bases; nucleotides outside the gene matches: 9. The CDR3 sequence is CASSLAGTGGSGYTF. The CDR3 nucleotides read TGCGCCAGCAGCCTCGCCGGGACAGGGGGTTCCGGCTACACCTTC.